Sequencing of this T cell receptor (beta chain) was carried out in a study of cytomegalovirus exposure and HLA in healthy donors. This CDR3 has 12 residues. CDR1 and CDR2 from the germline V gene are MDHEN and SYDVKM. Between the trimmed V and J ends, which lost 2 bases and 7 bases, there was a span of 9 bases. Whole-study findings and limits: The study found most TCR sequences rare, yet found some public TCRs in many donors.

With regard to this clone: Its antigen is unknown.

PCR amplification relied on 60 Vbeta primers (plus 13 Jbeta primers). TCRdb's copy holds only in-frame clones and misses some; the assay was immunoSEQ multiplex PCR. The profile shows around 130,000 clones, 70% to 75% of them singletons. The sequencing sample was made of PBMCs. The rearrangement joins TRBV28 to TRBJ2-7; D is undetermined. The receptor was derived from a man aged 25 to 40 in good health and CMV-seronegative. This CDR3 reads CASSLVQEEQYF. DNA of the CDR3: TGTGCCAGCAGTTTAGTCCAGGAAGAGCAGTACTTC.